These 27 T cell receptor beta chains originate from one sample sequenced in a study of shared clonotypes between healthy human individuals. Naivety among CD8 cells was defined by CD45RO negativity and positive CCR7 selection, thereby excluding terminally differentiated effector memory CD45RA+ cells. Assay used: immunoSEQ multiplex PCR; TCRdb lists only in-frame clones, some missing. The sample consists of about 2.1 million clones, 90% to 95% of them appearing once. Sequencing was performed on naive CD8+ T cells from PBMCs. Receptor source: a man between 18 and 35 years old in good health. Some clones in this sample may be carry-over from other donors' samples.

This rearrangement joins TRBV29-1 to TRBJ1-4; 8 nucleotides match TRBD1. The ends lost 5 bases at V and 8 bases at J; junction bases unmatched: 10. This CDR3 is 14 amino acids long. Germline V gene sequence: CDR1 SQVTM, CDR2 ANQGSEA. CDR3 in amino acids: CSVYGGQGEEKLFF. DNA of the CDR3: TGCAGCGTTTACGGAGGACAGGGTGAAGAAAAACTGTTTTTT. Together with reference TRBV29-1 and TRBJ1-4, the CDR3 gives the full variable domain: SAVISQKPSRDICQRGTSLTIQCQVDSQVTMMFWYRQQPGQSLTLIATANQGSEATYESGFVIDKFPISRPNLTFSTLTVSNMSPEDSSIYLCSVYGGQGEEKLFFGSGTQLSVL.

V is TRBV19 and J is TRBJ2-7, with D perhaps TRBD1 (7 bases). Germline CDR1 reads LNHDA; CDR2 reads SQIVND (reference sequence). This CDR3 has 18 amino acids. Trimming shortened V by 1 base and J by 6 bases, and 25 bases separated the two germline ends. CDR3 in DNA: TGTGCCAGTAGTATAGGTGGAGGGGGCTCCGCGGCGTTGGGCGAGCAGTACTTC. Amino acid sequence: CASSIGGGGSAALGEQYF.

The chain recombines TRBV29-1 with TRBJ2-7; possible D gene TRBD2, 5 bases. Germline CDR1 is SQVTM and CDR2 is ANQGSEA. There are 12 residues in the CDR3. Trimming shortened V by 2 bases and J by 3 bases, and 8 bases separated the two germline ends. CDR3 coding DNA: TGCAGCGTTGAAATGGGGAGCTACGAGCAGTACTTC. This translates into CSVEMGSYEQYF.

The rearrangement links TRBV9 to TRBJ2-7; D may match TRBD1 or TRBD2 (5 bases each). V was clipped by 4 bases and J by 6 bases, with 14 bases between them. The CDR3 spans 13 residues. Germline values: CDR1 SGDLS, CDR2 YYNGEE. The DNA of the CDR3 is TGTGCCAGCAGCCCCCCGGGTGGGGGCGAGCAGTACTTC. Its protein is CASSPPGGGEQYF.

The V call is TRBV2, the J call TRBJ2-1; a possible D gene is TRBD1 (6 bases). Germline assignment: CDR1 SNHLY and CDR2 FYNNEI. V lost 4 bases and J lost 8, with 18 bases in between. This CDR3 is 15 amino acids long. In nucleotides, the CDR3 is TGTGCCAGCAGTGGGAGAACAGGGAATGGCGATGAGCAGTTCTTC. It specifies CASSGRTGNGDEQFF.

The J gene is TRBJ2-7, the V gene TRBV27; TRBD2 matches 13 bases. The V segment lost 10 bases and the J segment 5 bases; nucleotides outside the gene matches: 8. Germline CDR1 and CDR2: MNHEY and SMNVEV (reference sequence). CDR3 size: 14 residues. The CDR3 loop reads CATRLAGGPDEQYF. The CDR3 DNA follows: TGTGCCACCAGACTAGCGGGAGGTCCGGACGAGCAGTACTTC.

V and J are TRBV5-1 and TRBJ1-2; D possibly corresponds to TRBD1 (5 bases). The CDR3 spans 17 residues. Germline V gene data show CDR1 as SGHRS and CDR2 as YFSETQ. V gave up 4 bases and J gave up 8 bases, with 27 bases separating them. The CDR3, as DNA: TGCGCCAGCAGCCAAACCATAACCGGGACGCCGAGGGGAGGCTACACCTTC. It encodes CASSQTITGTPRGGYTF.

The J gene is TRBJ2-4, the V gene TRBV18; no reliable D call. From germline, CDR1 is KGHSH and CDR2 LQKENI. The CDR3 contains 17 residues. V was shortened by 3 bases and J by 7 bases, with 22 bases between the two germline ends. CDR3 loop: CASSPEREPDRRNIQYF. CDR3 nucleotide sequence: TGTGCCAGCTCACCCGAAAGGGAACCCGACCGGCGGAACATTCAGTACTTC. Variable domain in full (rest from reference TRBV18 and TRBJ2-4): NAGVMQNPRHLVRRRGQEARLRCSPMKGHSHVYWYRQLPEEGLKFMVYLQKENIIDESGMPKERFSAEFPKEGPSILRIQQVVRGDSAAYFCASSPEREPDRRNIQYFGAGTRLSVL.

The V gene is TRBV6-5, the J gene TRBJ2-7; tentative D call: TRBD1 (6 bases). Deletions cut 2 bases from V and 2 bases from J, with 16 bases between. CDR1 is MNHEY, CDR2 SVGAGI, per germline. CDR3 length: 16 residues. As DNA, the CDR3 is TGTGCCAGCAGTTACAAAGGACAGTCTCCCCCCTACGAGCAGTACTTC. Its protein is CASSYKGQSPPYEQYF.

The chain employs TRBV10-3 and TRBJ2-3; D unresolved. Germline V gives CDR1 ENHRY, CDR2 SYGVKD. The CDR3 loop spans 14 amino acids. V shed 7 bases and J shed 0 bases, with 11 bases lying between them. CDR3 amino acids: CAINVQESTDTQYF. The CDR3, as DNA: TGTGCCATCAATGTCCAGGAAAGCACAGATACGCAGTATTTT.

The chain carries TRBV28 and TRBJ1-5; maybe TRBD1 (6 bases). Trimming took 3 bases from V and 3 from J, leaving 9 bases between them. Germline loops: CDR1 MDHEN, CDR2 SYDVKM. The CDR3 length is 14 residues. The CDR3 bases are TGTGCCAGCAGTTTCTCAGGGGCCAATCAGCCCCAGCATTTT. This sequence encodes CASSFSGANQPQHF.

The rearrangement links TRBV25-1 to TRBJ2-7, with 8 bases fitting TRBD2. The CDR3 covers 18 residues. The germline gives CDR1 MGHDK, CDR2 SYGVNS. The junction had 12 bases not matched to a gene; V was cut back by 2 bases and J by 0 bases. In DNA, the CDR3 is TGTGCCAGCAGTGAAACCCCCATCACTAGCGGTTTCTCCTACGAGCAGTACTTC. This encodes CASSETPITSGFSYEQYF.

The genes are TRBV5-1 and TRBJ2-7; 8 bases are a match to TRBD1. The CDR3 is made up of 13 amino acids. Germline lookup yields CDR1 SGHRS and CDR2 YFSETQ. The V segment lost 4 bases and the J segment 6 bases; nucleotides outside the gene matches: 6. DNA of the CDR3: TGCGCCAGCAGCGTATTACAGGGGGTCGAGCAGTACTTC. Residues: CASSVLQGVEQYF.

This chain connects TRBV4-2 to TRBJ1-5; the match to TRBD1 covers 9 bases. This CDR3 comprises 16 residues. V shed 3 bases, J shed 3 bases, and the junction held 6 bases outside the gene matches. Germline lookup yields CDR1 LGHNA and CDR2 YNFKEQ. The CDR3 region has the DNA TGTGCCAGCAGCCAGGCGACAGGGGGAGACAATCAGCCCCAGCATTTT. Protein product: CASSQATGGDNQPQHF.

The chain employs TRBV5-4 and TRBJ2-7; D is ambiguous. Germline V gives CDR1 SGHNT, CDR2 YYREEE (reference sequence). This CDR3 is built from 12 residues. V was cut by 5 bases and J by 2 bases, with 8 bases left in between. Here the CDR3 reads CASSFAAYEQYF. The CDR3 bases are TGTGCCAGCAGTTTCGCGGCCTACGAGCAGTACTTC. The full variable domain, rest sourced from reference TRBV5-4 and TRBJ2-7, is ETGVTQSPTHLIKTRGQQVTLRCSSQSGHNTVSWYQQALGQGPQFIFQYYREEENGRGNFPPRFSGLQFPNYSSELNVNALELDDSALYLCASSFAAYEQYFGPGTRLTVT.

The genes are TRBV29-1 and TRBJ2-1, with D maybe TRBD1 (6 bases). V was pared by 7 bases and J by 7 bases, with 14 bases between. This CDR3 is 12 amino acids long. Germline assignment: CDR1 SQVTM and CDR2 ANQGSEA. The CDR3 here is CSAHHRVNEQFF. For the CDR3, the DNA is TGCAGCGCCCATCACAGGGTTAATGAGCAGTTCTTC.

The CDR3 region has the DNA TGTGCCAGCAGCCGGGGACTAGCGGACTACAATGAGCAGTTCTTC. This encodes CASSRGLADYNEQFF. The genes are TRBV6-6 and TRBJ2-1, with 11 bases fitting TRBD2. Trimming removed 6 bases from V and 3 bases from J; junction bases left unmatched: 4. Germline V gives CDR1 MNHNY, CDR2 SVGAGI (reference sequence). The CDR3 has 15 amino acids.

Note on this clone: The sample holds other DNA sequences that translate to the same CDR3. The chain carries TRBV27 and TRBJ2-3; 10 nucleotides agree with TRBD2. The junction had 6 bases not matched to a gene; V was cut back by 2 bases and J by 1 base. This CDR3 spans 17 amino acids. CDR1 and CDR2 (germline): MNHEY, SMNVEV (reference sequence). CDR3 protein: CASSLPRTSGRTDTQYF. CDR3 DNA: TGTGCCAGCAGTTTACCCCGGACTAGCGGACGCACAGATACGCAGTATTTT.

This sequence joins TRBV19 and TRBJ2-7; D remains ambiguous. V was trimmed by 7 bases and J by 1 base, leaving 11 bases between them. The germline V gene has CDR1 LNHDA and CDR2 SQIVND (reference sequence). The CDR3 is made up of 13 amino acids. CDR3 amino acids: CASNAPESYEQYF. The CDR3 DNA reads as TGTGCCAGTAATGCCCCAGAGTCCTACGAGCAGTACTTC.

The gene calls are TRBV5-4 and TRBJ2-7; 12 nucleotides agree with TRBD2. The V segment lost 0 bases and the J segment 5 bases; nucleotides outside the gene matches: 9. The V gene's germline CDR1 is SGHNT and CDR2 YYREEE (reference sequence). This CDR3 region has 17 residues. The DNA of the CDR3 is TGTGCCAGCAGCTTGGGACTAGCGGGAGTAATAGGCCACGAGCAGTACTTC. Its protein is CASSLGLAGVIGHEQYF.

The CDR3 DNA follows: TGTGCCAGCAGCGACTATGGGCTACAGGGCAAGGAGACCCAGTACTTC. It yields the protein CASSDYGLQGKETQYF. The chain links TRBV5-5 to TRBJ2-5; D possibly corresponds to TRBD1 (6 bases). Trimming took off 4 bases at V and 5 bases at J, with 21 bases between the two ends. Germline values: CDR1 SGHKS, CDR2 YYEKEE (reference sequence). CDR3 length: 16 residues.

CDR3 nucleotides: TGTGCCTGGAGTGTACTTGGACAGGGAGGTTCACCCCTCCACTTT. Its translation: CAWSVLGQGGSPLHF. The V call is TRBV30, the J call TRBJ1-6; 8 nucleotides align to TRBD1. Germline V CDR1 and CDR2: GTSNPN, SVGIG (reference sequence). CDR3 size: 15 residues. V dropped 0 bases and J dropped 9; count of bases not matched to a gene: 7.

This clone was seen once. Other DNA variants within this sample encode the same CDR3. The chain links TRBV5-4 to TRBJ2-7; tentative D call: TRBD1 (5 bases). V was trimmed by 0 bases and J by 3 bases, leaving 7 bases between them. The germline V gene has CDR1 SGHNT and CDR2 YYREEE (reference sequence). The CDR3 has 13 residues. The CDR3 nucleotides read TGTGCCAGCAGCTTGGGACAGCTCTACGAGCAGTACTTC. It encodes CASSLGQLYEQYF.

The chain couples TRBV7-8 to TRBJ1-5; D remains unclear. Germline CDR1 SGHVS, CDR2 FQNEAQ. This CDR3 region has 16 residues. V lost 1 base to trimming and J lost 3 bases, with 13 bases between them. The CDR3 here is CASSLVEFPINQPQHF. CDR3 in DNA: TGTGCCAGCAGCTTAGTTGAGTTTCCAATCAATCAGCCCCAGCATTTT.

CDR3 in DNA: TGTGCCAGCAGCTTAGTCCACCGCGCCTCCTACGAGCAGTACTTC. This translates into CASSLVHRASYEQYF. V usage is TRBV7-2 and J usage is TRBJ2-7; D uncertain. Trimming cost V 1 base and J 0 bases, with 10 bases left between them. Germline loops: CDR1 SGHTA, CDR2 FQGNSA. This CDR3 is built from 15 residues. Together with reference TRBV7-2 and TRBJ2-7, the CDR3 gives the full variable domain: GAGVSQSPSNKVTEKGKDVELRCDPISGHTALYWYRQSLGQGLEFLIYFQGNSAPDKSGLPSDRFSAERTGGSVSTLTIQRTQQEDSAVYLCASSLVHRASYEQYFGPGTRLTVT.

In its sample, this clone was seen once. Other DNA sequences in this sample translate to the same CDR3. J is TRBJ1-1 and V is TRBV27; D might be TRBD1 (6 bases). V shed 4 bases and J shed 0 bases, with 6 bases lying between them. There are 13 residues in the CDR3. Germline V CDR1 and CDR2: MNHEY, SMNVEV (reference sequence). CDR3 DNA: TGTGCCAGCAGTTGGACAGTGAACACTGAAGCTTTCTTT. This codes for CASSWTVNTEAFF.

Points on this clone: Other DNA sequences in the sample encode the same CDR3. The V and J genes are TRBV5-1 and TRBJ2-7; the D is unclear. The germline CDR1 and CDR2 sequences are SGHRS and YFSETQ. The CDR3 has 13 residues. Trimming removed 4 bases at V and 2 bases at J, with 10 bases between. The CDR3 region is CASSPGRTYEQYF. The CDR3 DNA follows: TGCGCCAGCAGCCCCGGACGGACCTACGAGCAGTACTTC.